This T cell receptor beta chain was observed in a study of shared clonotypes between healthy human individuals. Study-level information: The composition of the donors was a couple of women and a few men aged 18 to 49.

This clone was detected only a few times. Its antigen is not known. Naive CD8 isolation took CD45RO-negative cells positively selected for CCR7 and excluded terminally differentiated effector memory CD45RA+ cells. Findings and caveats of the study: The sharing of about 5% of naive CD4 clonotypes was seen across several donors.

The repertoire was sequenced with immunoSEQ multiplex PCR; TCRdb's copy has only in-frame clones and lacks some. Of roughly 2,000,000 clones listed, roughly 95% are singletons. The CDR3 consists of 11 residues. V gave up 1 base and J gave up 6 bases, with 6 bases separating them. Germline V gene data show CDR1 as GTSNPN and CDR2 as SVGIG (reference sequence). The rearrangement links TRBV30 to TRBJ1-1; D is undetermined. The source of this sequence is a man aged 18 to 29 in good health. Some clones in this sample may be carry-over from other donors' samples. The sample comprised naive CD8+ T cells from PBMCs. Here the CDR3 reads CAWSERAEAFF. Here the CDR3 DNA reads TGTGCCTGGAGTGAACGCGCTGAAGCTTTCTTT.